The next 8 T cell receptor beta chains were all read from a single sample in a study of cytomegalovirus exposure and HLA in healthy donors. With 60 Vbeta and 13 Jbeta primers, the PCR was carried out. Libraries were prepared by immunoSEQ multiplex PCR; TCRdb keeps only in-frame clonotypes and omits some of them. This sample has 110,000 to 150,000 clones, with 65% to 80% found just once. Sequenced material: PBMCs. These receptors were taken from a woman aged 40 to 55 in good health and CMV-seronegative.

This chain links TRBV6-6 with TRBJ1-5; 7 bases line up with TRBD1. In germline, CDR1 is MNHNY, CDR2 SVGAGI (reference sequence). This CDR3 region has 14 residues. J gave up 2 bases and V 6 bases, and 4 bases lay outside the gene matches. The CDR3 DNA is TGTGCCAGCAGACCAGACAGGGGCAATCAGCCCCAGCATTTT. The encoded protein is CASRPDRGNQPQHF.

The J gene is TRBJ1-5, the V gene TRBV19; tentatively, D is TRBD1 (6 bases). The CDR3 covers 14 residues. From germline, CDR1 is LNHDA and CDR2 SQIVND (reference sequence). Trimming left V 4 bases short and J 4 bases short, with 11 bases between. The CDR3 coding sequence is TGTGCCAGTAGTACGGACAGCCTTAATCAGCCCCAGCATTTT. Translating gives CASSTDSLNQPQHF. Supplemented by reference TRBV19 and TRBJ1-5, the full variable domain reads DGGITQSPKYLFRKEGQNVTLSCEQNLNHDAMYWYRQDPGQGLRLIYYSQIVNDFQKGDIAEGYSVSREKKESFPLTVTSAQKNPTAFYLCASSTDSLNQPQHFGDGTRLSIL.

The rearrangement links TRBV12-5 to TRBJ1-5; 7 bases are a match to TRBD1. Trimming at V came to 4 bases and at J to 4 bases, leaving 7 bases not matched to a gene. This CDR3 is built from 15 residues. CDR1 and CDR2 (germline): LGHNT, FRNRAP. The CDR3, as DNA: TGTGCTAGTGGTTATGGGGACAGCTTGAATCAGCCCCAGCATTTT. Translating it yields CASGYGDSLNQPQHF.

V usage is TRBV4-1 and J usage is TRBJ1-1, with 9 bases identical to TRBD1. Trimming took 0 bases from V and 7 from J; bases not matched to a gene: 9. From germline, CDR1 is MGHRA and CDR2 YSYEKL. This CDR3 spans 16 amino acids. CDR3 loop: CASSQDLWGTGREAFF. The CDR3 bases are TGCGCCAGCAGCCAAGATCTCTGGGGGACAGGGCGTGAAGCTTTCTTT.

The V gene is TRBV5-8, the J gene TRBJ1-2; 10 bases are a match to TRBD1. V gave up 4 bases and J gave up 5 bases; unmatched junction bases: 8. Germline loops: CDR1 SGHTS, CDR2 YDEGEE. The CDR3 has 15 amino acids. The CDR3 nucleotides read TGTGCCAGCAGCGAGGGGACAGGGGTGTGGTATGGCTACACCTTC. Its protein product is CASSEGTGVWYGYTF.

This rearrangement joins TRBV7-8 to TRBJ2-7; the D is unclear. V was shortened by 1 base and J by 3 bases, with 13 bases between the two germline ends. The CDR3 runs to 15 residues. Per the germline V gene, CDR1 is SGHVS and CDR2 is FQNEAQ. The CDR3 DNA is TGTGCCAGCAGCTTAGTCTCGGCCGCGGACTACGAGCAGTACTTC. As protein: CASSLVSAADYEQYF. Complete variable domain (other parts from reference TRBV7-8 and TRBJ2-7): GAGVSQSPRYKVAKRGQDVALRCDPISGHVSLFWYQQALGQGPEFLTYFQNEAQLDKSGLPSDRFFAERPEGSVSTLKIQRTQQEDSAVYLCASSLVSAADYEQYFGPGTRLTVT.

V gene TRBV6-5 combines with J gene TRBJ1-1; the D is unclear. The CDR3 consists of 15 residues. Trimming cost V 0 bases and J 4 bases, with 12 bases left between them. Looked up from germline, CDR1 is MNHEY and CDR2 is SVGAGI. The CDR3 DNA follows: TGTGCCAGCAGTTACTCGCTTCGGGGAGGCACTGAAGCTTTCTTT. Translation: CASSYSLRGGTEAFF.

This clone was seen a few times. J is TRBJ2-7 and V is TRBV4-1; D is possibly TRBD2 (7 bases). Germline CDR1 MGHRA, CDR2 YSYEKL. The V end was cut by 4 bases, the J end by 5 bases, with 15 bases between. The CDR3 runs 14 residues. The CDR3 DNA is TGCGCCAGCAGCCTCAAACAGGGAGGGGACGAGCAGTACTTC. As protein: CASSLKQGGDEQYF.